Below are 16 T cell receptor beta chains sequenced from a single sample in a study of blood T cell repertoires in COVID-19. The method was immunoSEQ multiplex PCR; TCRdb's version includes in-frame clones alone and lacks a portion of them. This table has fewer than 200,000 clones, around 79% appearing once. The material sequenced was peripheral blood. These TCRs come from a woman in her seventies with acute or convalescent COVID-19.

V is TRBV24-1 and J is TRBJ2-7, with 7 bases lining up with TRBD1. CDR3 length: 16 residues. The junction had 9 bases not matched to a gene; V was cut back by 2 bases and J by 3 bases. Looked up from germline, CDR1 is KGHDR and CDR2 is SFDVKD. CDR3 DNA sequence: TGTGCCACCAGTGATTCACCCGACAGGGCTCTCTACGAGCAGTACTTC. Protein sequence: CATSDSPDRALYEQYF.

V and J are TRBV5-1 and TRBJ2-3; TRBD2 aligns across 13 bases. Germline V gives CDR1 SGHRS, CDR2 YFSETQ. After removal of 4 bases from V and 2 bases from J, the junction contained 4 bases not matched to a gene. The CDR3 is 16 residues long. CDR3 in amino acids: CASSQGLAGSTDTQYF. DNA of the CDR3: TGCGCCAGCAGCCAGGGACTAGCGGGGTCCACAGATACGCAGTATTTT.

The V call is TRBV5-1, the J call TRBJ2-3; D gene uncertain. CDR1 and CDR2 from the germline V gene are SGHRS and YFSETQ. The V gene lost 0 bases and the J gene lost 4 bases, with 9 bases spanning the gap. The CDR3 has 14 amino acids. The CDR3: CASSLVLSADTQYF. CDR3 coding DNA: TGCGCCAGCAGCTTGGTCTTGAGCGCAGATACGCAGTATTTT.

CDR3 nucleotide sequence: TGTGCCAGCAGCTCGACAGGGGCCTACGAGCAGTACTTC. It yields the protein CASSSTGAYEQYF. V usage is TRBV5-4 and J usage is TRBJ2-7, with 8 bases that match TRBD1. Germline loops: CDR1 SGHNT, CDR2 YYREEE (reference sequence). The CDR3 has 13 residues. The ends lost 3 bases at V and 2 bases at J; junction bases unmatched: 1.

This chain uses TRBV2 with TRBJ2-6; no firm D call. The germline gives CDR1 SNHLY, CDR2 FYNNEI. This CDR3 region has 15 residues. Trimming took off 11 bases at V and 4 bases at J, with 18 bases between the two ends. This CDR3 is CAPTAYPLGANVLTF. CDR3 nucleotide sequence: TGTGCCCCCACCGCCTACCCATTAGGGGCCAACGTCCTGACTTTC.

This rearrangement joins TRBV7-9 to TRBJ2-7; 12 nucleotides line up with TRBD1. There are 15 residues in the CDR3. The V gene's germline CDR1 is SEHNR and CDR2 FQNEAQ (reference sequence). The ends lost 6 bases at V and 3 bases at J; junction bases unmatched: 6. The CDR3 DNA sequence: TGTGCCAGCAGGCGGGGACAGGGGGCCCACTACGAGCAGTACTTC. This translates into CASRRGQGAHYEQYF. Filled out from reference TRBV7-9 and TRBJ2-7, the complete variable domain reads DTGVSQNPRHKITKRGQNVTFRCDPISEHNRLYWYRQTLGQGPEFLTYFQNEAQLEKSRLLSDRFSAERPKGSFSTLEIQRTEQGDSAMYLCASRRGQGAHYEQYFGPGTRLTVT.

About this clone itself: Relative to the germline gene, one junction end is altered; a read error may explain this. The CDR3, as DNA: TGTGCCAGCAGTGACTCGGGACAGGCTAACAATGAGCAGTTCTTC. Its translation: CASSDSGQANNEQFF. The genes are TRBV6-5 and TRBJ2-1; TRBD1 matches 8 bases. The CDR3 is 15 amino acids. From germline, CDR1 is MNHEY and CDR2 SVGAGI.

The chain combines TRBV25-1 with TRBJ2-3; perhaps TRBD2 as D (6 bases). Per the germline V gene, CDR1 is MGHDK and CDR2 is SYGVNS. The length of the CDR3 is 16 residues. Trimming took 3 bases from V and 1 from J, leaving 14 bases between them. The CDR3 loop is CASSDHSGGGTDTQYF. The CDR3 region has the DNA TGTGCCAGCAGTGACCATAGCGGTGGGGGCACAGATACGCAGTATTTT. The variable domain in full, completed from reference TRBV25-1 and TRBJ2-3, reads EADIYQTPRYLVIGTGKKITLECSQTMGHDKMYWYQQDPGMELHLIHYSYGVNSTEKGDLSSESTVSRIRTEHFPLTLESARPSHTSQYLCASSDHSGGGTDTQYFGPGTRLTVL.

The CDR3 DNA follows: TGTGCCAGCAGCCAACAGGTTTCCCTCTACGAGCAGTACTTC. Amino acid sequence: CASSQQVSLYEQYF. The chain employs TRBV14 and TRBJ2-7; D is unresolved. Germline V gene data show CDR1 as SGHDN and CDR2 as FVKESK. This CDR3 has 14 residues. V was pared by 2 bases and J by 3 bases, with 11 bases between. The whole variable domain, filled in from reference TRBV14 and TRBJ2-7, reads EAGVTQFPSHSVIEKGQTVTLRCDPISGHDNLYWYRRVMGKEIKFLLHFVKESKQDESGMPNNRFLAERTGGTYSTLKVQPAELEDSGVYFCASSQQVSLYEQYFGPGTRLTVT.

This chain links TRBV28 with TRBJ1-6; 8 positions agree with TRBD1. Germline lookup yields CDR1 MDHEN and CDR2 SYDVKM. V gave up 4 bases and J gave up 4 bases; unmatched junction bases: 3. This CDR3 spans 15 amino acids. The CDR3 here is CASSSDRGYNSPLHF. The CDR3 nucleotides read TGTGCCAGCAGTTCCGACAGGGGATATAATTCACCCCTCCACTTT.

The chain recombines TRBV6-4 with TRBJ2-1; D may be TRBD2 (6 bases). Trimming took off 4 bases at V and 7 bases at J, with 11 bases between the two ends. Germline lookup yields CDR1 MRHNA and CDR2 SNTAGT. The CDR3 contains 13 residues. CDR3: CASSAQLANEQFF. The CDR3, as DNA: TGTGCCAGCAGTGCACAACTAGCTAATGAGCAGTTCTTC.

This clone was seen at least ten times. V usage is TRBV5-6 and J usage is TRBJ2-7; 11 nucleotides agree with TRBD2. Trimming removed 3 bases from V and 4 bases from J; junction bases left unmatched: 6. This CDR3 is 15 amino acids long. CDR1 and CDR2 from the germline V gene are SGHDT and YYEEEE. The CDR3 spells CASSSLLAGVYEQYF. The CDR3 DNA reads as TGTGCCAGCAGCTCGTTACTAGCGGGAGTATACGAGCAGTACTTC.

The V call is TRBV21-1, the J call TRBJ2-2; the DNA was not used to check the table's D call, TRBD1. TRBV21-1 has pseudogene status. This CDR3 comprises 15 residues. The CDR3 sequence: CASSSRGENTGELFF. The CDR3 bases are TGTGCCAGCAGCAGTAGGGGCGAGAACACCGGGGAGCTGTTTTTT.

In its sample, this clone was seen once. The CDR3 nucleotides are TGTGCCAGCATTAATTCGTTCTCAGATACGCAGTATTTT. Protein sequence: CASINSFSDTQYF. The chain uses TRBV6-4 and TRBJ2-3; D unclear. Trimming took off 7 bases at V and 4 bases at J, with 12 bases between the two ends. This CDR3 comprises 13 residues. The V gene's germline CDR1 is MRHNA and CDR2 SNTAGT.

The chain carries TRBV2 and TRBJ2-7, with a weak D call TRBD1 (7 bases). The germline V gene has CDR1 SNHLY and CDR2 FYNNEI. The CDR3 is 14 residues long. Trimming shortened V by 7 bases and J by 4 bases, and 17 bases separated the two germline ends. DNA for the CDR3: TGTGCCAGCATGGGGGCAGGGGGGATGTACGAGCAGTACTTC. Translated: CASMGAGGMYEQYF.

This clone appeared a few times. This chain links TRBV3-1 (or the pseudogene TRBV3-2) with TRBJ2-2; D gene unclear. Trimming shortened V by 5 bases and J by 6 bases, and 4 bases separated the two germline ends. CDR3 size: 11 residues. The germline CDR1 and CDR2 sequences are LGHDT and YNNKEL (reference sequence). The CDR3 here is CASSSSGELFF. CDR3 sequence (DNA): TGTGCCAGCAGCTCGTCCGGGGAGCTGTTTTTT.